This record covers a single T cell receptor beta chain. The data originate from a study of blood T cell repertoires in COVID-19. Study processing details: Nucleated cell number was recorded as an estimate derived from reference gene primer amplification. Only in-frame clones appear in the TCRdb table, and some are missing; sequencing was by immunoSEQ multiplex PCR. V and J calls and clone size are as listed in that table; D and trimming were resolved from the DNA. The sample holds about 150,000 clones, roughly nine tenths seen once. Sequenced sample: peripheral blood. The TCR comes from a man between 18 and 35 years old with COVID-19, enrolled during active disease.

Here the CDR3 reads CASSVAGTSGYTDTQYF. Here the CDR3 DNA reads TGTGCCAGCAGCGTAGCGGGGACTAGCGGATACACAGATACGCAGTATTTT. The rearrangement uses TRBV9 and TRBJ2-3; TRBD2 agrees at 11 bases. With 0 bases clipped from V and 2 bases from J, the junction kept 5 bases outside the gene matches. CDR1 is SGDLS, CDR2 YYNGEE, per germline. This CDR3 has 17 residues.